This entry describes one TCR beta chain. The germline CDR1 and CDR2 sequences are MDHEN and SYDVKM. The CDR3 extends over 14 amino acids. V was cut by 7 bases and J by 1 base, with 14 bases left in between. Per the original data handling: Amplification of reference gene primers provided the estimated nucleated cell counts. Libraries were prepared by immunoSEQ multiplex PCR; TCRdb keeps only in-frame clonotypes and omits some of them. The V and J calls and the clone size are those of that table, but D and trimming were determined from the DNA. Among some 150,000 clones, about 91% were seen once, and the ten largest hold approximately 1.5%. The data stem from a study of blood T cell repertoires in COVID-19. The overall study: The United States, Italy and Spain provided the acute and convalescent COVID-19 samples. Sample material is recorded as cDNA or gDNA derived from T cells, B-cell-depleted T cells, or PBMCs.

The chain couples TRBV28 to TRBJ2-7; TRBD1 is a possible D gene (5 bases). Sequencing used peripheral blood. The clonotype was recovered from a woman in her sixties or seventies with acute or convalescent COVID-19. CDR3 sequence: CASTLTATSYEQYF. The CDR3 bases are TGTGCCAGCACCTTGACAGCCACATCCTACGAGCAGTACTTC.